This T cell receptor beta chain was recorded in a study of somatic mutations in cytotoxic T cells in rheumatoid arthritis. Study at large: Using a FACSAria II or Sony SH800, a portion of the V beta antibody-stained T-cell populations were flow-sorted at nearly 100% purity, and among those populations were V beta1+ cells that were then sequenced for TCRB. General study findings and limits: The study found that the largest CD8+ clone exceeded 20% of CD8+ cells in about an eighth of the roughly 60 patients. Comparison of CD8+ T-cell clonality between rheumatoid arthritis patients and age-matched healthy controls yielded no significant difference.

The method was immunoSEQ multiplex PCR; TCRdb's version includes in-frame clones alone and lacks a portion of them. The data contain 6,000 to 9,000 clones, around three fifths of them singletons. The V gene end was trimmed by 0 bases and the J gene end by 4 bases; junction bases not matched to a gene: 6. This CDR3 has 16 residues. From germline, CDR1 is MGHRA and CDR2 YSYEKL. Of note for this clone: Its antigen is not known.

Each population, CD4+ and CD8+ cells, was isolated by positive magnetic bead selection and checked for purity by flow cytometry. V is TRBV4-1 and J is TRBJ2-1, with 7 nucleotides matching TRBD2. The sample was CD8+ T cells sorted from blood. This receptor was identified in a woman aged 40 to 49 in good health. This CDR3 is CASSQDRVAGYNEQFF. The CDR3 region has the DNA TGCGCCAGCAGCCAAGATCGAGTAGCGGGTTACAATGAGCAGTTCTTC.